Below, 18 T cell receptor beta chains from the same sample are listed, as sequenced in a study of blood T cell repertoires in COVID-19. TCRdb's table, derived via immunoSEQ multiplex PCR, lists solely in-frame clones and lacks some. The sample has about 59,000 clones, roughly 87% seen once. The sample taken for sequencing was peripheral blood. The receptors here all came from a man older than 75 in a cohort sampled during active COVID-19.

The chain has TRBV6-1 and TRBJ1-1; 10 bases agree with TRBD1. There are 16 residues in the CDR3. Germline V CDR1 and CDR2: MNHNS, SASEGT. The ends lost 4 bases at V and 6 bases at J; junction bases unmatched: 11. For the CDR3, the DNA is TGTGCCAGCAGTGGGTTCGGGGACAGGGGATACGCTGAAGCTTTCTTT. Its translation is CASSGFGDRGYAEAFF.

This clone was detected a few times. The CDR3 region has the DNA TGTGCCAGCAGCTTAAATCTAGCGGGGGGCCTGAACACCGGGGAGCTGTTTTTT. It codes for CASSLNLAGGLNTGELFF. The V call is TRBV7-3, the J call TRBJ2-2, with TRBD2 matching over 11 bases. The V segment lost 1 base and the J segment 1 base; nucleotides outside the gene matches: 5. Germline V gene lookup returns CDR1 SGHTA and CDR2 FQGTGA. The CDR3 runs 18 residues. Combining the CDR3 with reference TRBV7-3 and TRBJ2-2 gives the whole variable domain GAGVSQTPSNKVTEKGKYVELRCDPISGHTALYWYRQSLGQGPEFLIYFQGTGAADDSGLPNDRFFAVRPEGSVSTLKIQRTERGDSAVYLCASSLNLAGGLNTGELFFGEGSRLTVL.

The rearrangement uses TRBV19 and TRBJ1-2, with D possibly being TRBD1 (6 bases). V was trimmed by 10 bases and J by 5 bases, leaving 20 bases between them. The CDR3 totals 14 residues. The V gene's germline CDR1 is LNHDA and CDR2 SQIVND (reference sequence). DNA of the CDR3: TGTGCCATAAGAAGGGAGGGGGTAGAGTATGGCTACACCTTC. Its protein is CAIRREGVEYGYTF.

The chain joins TRBV5-1 to TRBJ2-3, with TRBD1 matching over 12 bases. V dropped 4 bases and J dropped 1; count of bases not matched to a gene: 13. In germline, CDR1 is SGHRS, CDR2 YFSETQ. CDR3 length: 19 residues. The CDR3 DNA reads as TGCGCCAGCAGCAAAGCCGGGACAGGGGGCGCGTATGGCACAGATACGCAGTATTTT. It translates to CASSKAGTGGAYGTDTQYF.

The V gene is TRBV29-1, the J gene TRBJ1-1, with D possibly being TRBD1 (6 bases). V lost 7 bases to trimming and J lost 3 bases, with 18 bases between them. The CDR3 length is 14 residues. Germline V gives CDR1 SQVTM, CDR2 ANQGSEA. The CDR3 region is CSARAGAHDTEAFF. DNA of the CDR3: TGCAGCGCTCGTGCGGGGGCGCACGACACTGAAGCTTTCTTT.

The CDR3 DNA is TGTGCCAGTAGTATATCTGCGACAGGGGGCAGAAGTCAGCCCCAGCATTTT. Amino acid sequence: CASSISATGGRSQPQHF. The rearrangement links TRBV19 to TRBJ1-5; 10 positions agree with TRBD1. Germline trimming cut 2 bases from V and 6 bases from J; bases unmatched to any gene: 10. Germline CDR1 reads LNHDA; CDR2 reads SQIVND (reference sequence). This CDR3 has 17 residues.

The chain has TRBV19 and TRBJ2-3, with a weak D call TRBD1 (6 bases). Per germline, CDR1 LNHDA and CDR2 SQIVND (reference sequence). This CDR3 has 16 amino acids. V dropped 3 bases and J dropped 0 bases, with 13 bases sitting between them. CDR3 DNA sequence: TGTGCCAGTAGTATGGGGGCCCAGTTTAGCACAGATACGCAGTATTTT. It codes for CASSMGAQFSTDTQYF. The full variable domain, rest sourced from reference TRBV19 and TRBJ2-3, is DGGITQSPKYLFRKEGQNVTLSCEQNLNHDAMYWYRQDPGQGLRLIYYSQIVNDFQKGDIAEGYSVSREKKESFPLTVTSAQKNPTAFYLCASSMGAQFSTDTQYFGPGTRLTVL.

The chain uses TRBV2 and TRBJ2-7, with D possibly TRBD1 on 5 matching bases. V was shortened by 11 bases and J by 6 bases, with 14 bases between the two germline ends. CDR1 is SNHLY, CDR2 FYNNEI, per germline. The CDR3 has 11 residues. The DNA for the CDR3 is TGTGCCTCGGAAGGGGCCTCCGAGCAGTACTTC. It yields the protein CASEGASEQYF.

The V call is TRBV29-1, the J call TRBJ2-2; tentatively, D is TRBD2 (6 bases). Germline V gene sequence: CDR1 SQVTM, CDR2 ANQGSEA. CDR3 length: 15 amino acids. V lost 7 bases to trimming and J lost 5 bases, with 20 bases between them. In DNA form, the CDR3 reads TGCAGCGCACGTTTAGGCAGACTAGGGACCGGGGAGCTGTTTTTT. It yields the protein CSARLGRLGTGELFF.

This clone was detected only a few times. This chain connects TRBV7-9 to TRBJ2-1; TRBD2 aligns across 12 bases. This CDR3 is 15 amino acids long. The germline V gene encodes CDR1 SEHNR and CDR2 FQNEAQ (reference sequence). V lost 6 bases and J lost 6; bases outside the gene matches: 6. CDR3 in amino acids: CASRGGLAGLNEQFF. CDR3 DNA sequence: TGTGCCAGCAGAGGGGGACTAGCGGGCCTCAATGAGCAGTTCTTC.

This chain uses TRBV9 with TRBJ1-3; maybe TRBD1 (6 bases). The germline V and J ends were trimmed by 4 bases and 1 base, with 18 bases remaining between them. CDR1 and CDR2 from the germline V gene are SGDLS and YYNGEE. The CDR3 is 17 residues long. The CDR3 region is CASSPRPGHPSGNTIYF. DNA of the CDR3: TGTGCCAGCAGCCCGAGACCGGGACACCCATCTGGAAACACCATATATTTT.

This clone has a count of ten or more. The gene calls are TRBV2 and TRBJ1-4; 7 nucleotides line up with TRBD1. This CDR3 is 15 amino acids long. Germline assignment: CDR1 SNHLY and CDR2 FYNNEI. After removal of 5 bases from V and 5 bases from J, the junction contained 8 bases not matched to a gene. CDR3 in amino acids: CASSRGPGENEKLFF. The CDR3 DNA sequence: TGTGCCAGCAGTAGGGGGCCAGGTGAAAATGAAAAACTGTTTTTT.

This chain connects TRBV6-2 or TRBV6-3 to TRBJ2-3; TRBD1 aligns across 7 bases. Germline values: CDR1 MNHEY, CDR2 SVGEGT. J gave up 7 bases and V 4 bases, and 5 bases lay outside the gene matches. The CDR3 is 13 amino acids. In DNA, the CDR3 is TGTGCCAGCAGTTTGACAGGGTTGAATACGCAGTATTTT. It encodes CASSLTGLNTQYF.

This chain connects TRBV18 to TRBJ1-3, with a possible D match to TRBD1 (6 bases). Trimming left V 5 bases short and J 4 bases short, with 21 bases between. There are 17 residues in the CDR3. From germline, CDR1 is KGHSH and CDR2 LQKENI. The CDR3 reads CASSNRVQSFRGNTIYF. In nucleotides, the CDR3 is TGTGCCAGCTCAAACAGGGTTCAAAGCTTTAGAGGAAACACCATATATTTT.

CDR3: CASSYGQANGELFF. The CDR3 DNA follows: TGTGCCAGCAGTTATGGCCAGGCGAACGGGGAGCTGTTTTTT. The genes are TRBV6-2 or TRBV6-3 and TRBJ2-2; D call uncertain. Trimming stripped 3 bases from V and 7 bases from J, with 12 bases between. Germline CDR1 reads MNHEY; CDR2 reads SVGEGT. This CDR3 is 14 amino acids long.

The J gene is TRBJ1-5, the V gene TRBV18, with a possible D match to TRBD1 (6 bases). Trimming left V 3 bases short and J 3 bases short, with 9 bases between. CDR1 is KGHSH, CDR2 LQKENI, per germline. CDR3 length: 14 residues. CDR3 region: CASSPGQNNQPQHF. CDR3 sequence (DNA): TGTGCCAGCTCACCCGGACAGAACAATCAGCCCCAGCATTTT.

This chain uses TRBV7-3 with TRBJ1-6; D is undetermined. V lost 4 bases and J 10 bases, leaving 11 bases between the germline ends. The CDR3 is 13 residues long. Germline V gene sequence: CDR1 SGHTA, CDR2 FQGTGA. This chain's CDR3 is CASSSRVRSPLHF. The CDR3 DNA is TGTGCCAGCAGCTCCCGAGTGAGGTCACCCCTCCACTTT.

This chain links TRBV6-5 with TRBJ2-3, with a possible D match to TRBD2 (5 bases). The V end was cut by 0 bases, the J end by 0 bases, with 7 bases between. Germline values: CDR1 MNHEY, CDR2 SVGAGI. The CDR3 sequence is 15 residues long. This CDR3 reads CASSYSSGSTDTQYF. CDR3 coding DNA: TGTGCCAGCAGTTACTCCTCGGGGAGCACAGATACGCAGTATTTT.